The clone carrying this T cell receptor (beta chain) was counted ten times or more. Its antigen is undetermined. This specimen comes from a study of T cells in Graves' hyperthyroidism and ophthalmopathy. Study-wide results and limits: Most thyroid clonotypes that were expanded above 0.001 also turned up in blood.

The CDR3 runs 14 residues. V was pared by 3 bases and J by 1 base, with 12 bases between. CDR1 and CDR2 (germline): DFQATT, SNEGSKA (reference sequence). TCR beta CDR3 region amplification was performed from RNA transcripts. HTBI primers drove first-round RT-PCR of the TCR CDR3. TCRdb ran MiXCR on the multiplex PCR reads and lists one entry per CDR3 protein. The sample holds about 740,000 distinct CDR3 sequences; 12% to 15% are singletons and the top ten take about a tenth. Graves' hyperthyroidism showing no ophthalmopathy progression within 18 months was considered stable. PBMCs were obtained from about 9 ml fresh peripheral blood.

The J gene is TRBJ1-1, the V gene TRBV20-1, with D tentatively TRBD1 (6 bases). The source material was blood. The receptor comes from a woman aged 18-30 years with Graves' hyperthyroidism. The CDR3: CSASAGGPNTEAFF. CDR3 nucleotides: TGCAGTGCTAGCGCTGGGGGGCCGAACACTGAAGCTTTCTTT.